This TCR beta chain was identified during a study of OX40 agonist ivuxolimab in advanced cancers. Study observations and caveats: Antigen targets of the expanded peripheral T cells went undetermined.

Profiling relied on immunoSEQ multiplex PCR, and the TCRdb table lists in-frame clones only, not all of them. This table holds under 100,000 clones, 70% to 85% found once. The germline CDR1 and CDR2 sequences are LNHDA and SQIVND (reference sequence). V lost 6 bases and J 0 bases, leaving 15 bases between the germline ends. This CDR3 comprises 16 residues. As to this clone: Its antigen remains unidentified.

The specimen was CD4+ or CD8+ T cells sorted from blood, collected in a trial of the OX40 agonist ivuxolimab. The J gene is TRBJ1-5, the V gene TRBV19; possible D gene TRBD1, 6 bases. This sequence originates from an adult with an advanced solid tumor such as melanoma, head and neck, liver or kidney cancer. As DNA, the CDR3 is TGTGCCAGTAGATATGGACAGCCCTATAGCAATCAGCCCCAGCATTTT. Encoded protein: CASRYGQPYSNQPQHF. Full variable domain (missing parts from reference TRBV19 and TRBJ1-5): DGGITQSPKYLFRKEGQNVTLSCEQNLNHDAMYWYRQDPGQGLRLIYYSQIVNDFQKGDIAEGYSVSREKKESFPLTVTSAQKNPTAFYLCASRYGQPYSNQPQHFGDGTRLSIL.